This record looks at one T cell receptor (beta chain) sequence and its context. Its target is not known. The data are from a study of cytomegalovirus exposure and HLA in healthy donors. Germline V CDR1 and CDR2: GTSNPN, SVGIG (reference sequence). The CDR3 has 13 residues. Trimming stripped 4 bases from V and 7 bases from J, with 16 bases between. General study findings and limits: It was assumed in the presence/absence analyses that sequencing depth was roughly uniform across donors. Fewer than 20,000 TCR beta sequences were associated with HLA alleles at 0.05 false discovery rate in a later analysis.

Each of the donors was a healthy bone marrow donor. Primers: 60 Vbeta forward and 13 Jbeta reverse. Original handling: In a later analysis, 75 million to 95 million unique TCR beta chains included roughly 11 million shared by two or more donors. Some clones are missing from TCRdb's copy, which holds only in-frame ones; the method was immunoSEQ multiplex PCR. V, J and clone size reflect that table, while D and trimming were determined from the DNA. The sample gives more than 75,000 clones, roughly 74% of which show up once; around 6.5% is in the top ten. Material: PBMCs. The chain is built from TRBV30 and TRBJ1-2; possibly TRBD1 for D (5 bases). This TCR derives from a woman aged 45-65 years in good health and CMV-seropositive. The DNA of the CDR3 is TGTGCCTGGATTTTGGAGGGGAAAGGTGGCTACACCTTC. This translates into CAWILEGKGGYTF.